Listed below are T cell receptor beta chains from one sample, sequenced in a study of blood T cell repertoires in COVID-19. Sequencing was performed with immunoSEQ multiplex PCR; in TCRdb, only in-frame clones are kept and a portion is missing. Of a few hundred thousand clones in the sample, roughly 90% are singletons; the top ten hold about 4.7%. The specimen was PBMCs or T cells enriched from blood (not recorded which). The source is a woman in her 30s who had been exposed to COVID-19. Each CDR3 is given with its conserved first and last residue. Fields, in order: D gene, J gene, clone size, V gene, CDR3 protein, CDR3 DNA. D genes are given only for firm matches. Some rows mark clone size as missing; the rest say once, few, many or name a class of expanded clone.

D: TRBD1
J: TRBJ2-6
size: -
V: TRBV19
CDR3: CASQNPGQAHSGANVLTF
DNA: TGTGCCAGTCAAAACCCGGGACAGGCTCACTCTGGGGCCAACGTCCTGACTTTC

D: TRBD1
J: TRBJ1-1
size: -
V: TRBV6-2/TRBV6-3
CDR3: CASSSAGGAGTEAFF
DNA: TGTGCCAGCAGTTCGGCAGGGGGCGCCGGCACTGAAGCTTTCTTT

D: -
J: TRBJ2-3
size: -
V: TRBV7-2
CDR3: CASSLGGPEYF
DNA: TGTGCCAGCAGCTTAGGGGGGCCGGAGTATTTT

D: -
J: TRBJ1-6
size: -
V: TRBV27
CDR3: CASSLYGSPLHF
DNA: TGTGCCAGCAGTTTATACGGGTCACCCCTCCACTTT

D: -
J: TRBJ1-3
size: few
V: TRBV24-1
CDR3: CATSAGGARGNTIYF
DNA: TGTGCCACCAGCGCCGGGGGGGCGCGCGGAAACACCATATATTTT

D: -
J: TRBJ1-5
size: -
V: TRBV5-1
CDR3: CASSLDGEQPQHF
DNA: TGCGCCAGCAGCTTGGATGGGGAGCAGCCCCAGCATTTT

D: TRBD1
J: TRBJ1-3
size: -
V: TRBV27
CDR3: CASSSTTGSGNTIYF
DNA: TGTGCCAGCAGTTCAACGACAGGGTCTGGAAACACCATATATTTT

D: TRBD1
J: TRBJ1-5
size: -
V: TRBV3-1/TRBV3-2
CDR3: CASSQLPPGTGAPGQPQHF
DNA: TGTGCCAGCAGCCAACTCCCCCCCGGGACAGGGGCCCCTGGGCAGCCCCAGCATTTT

D: -
J: TRBJ2-3
size: -
V: TRBV5-1
CDR3: CASSLNRVSDTQYF
DNA: TGCGCCAGCAGCTTAAACAGGGTCTCAGATACGCAGTATTTT

D: -
J: TRBJ2-3
size: medium-sized
V: TRBV11-3
CDR3: CASSLGRDRSTDTQYF
DNA: TGTGCCAGCAGCTTAGGGAGGGACCGCAGCACAGATACGCAGTATTTT

D: -
J: TRBJ1-6
size: many
V: TRBV2
CDR3: CAIRWDNNSPLHF
DNA: TGTGCCATCCGGTGGGACAATAATTCACCCCTCCACTTT

D: TRBD2
J: TRBJ2-3
size: -
V: TRBV5-1
CDR3: CASSEAGDTQYF
DNA: TGCGCCAGCAGCGAAGCGGGGGATACGCAGTATTTT

D: -
J: TRBJ1-4
size: -
V: TRBV19
CDR3: CASTSAAGANEKLFF
DNA: TGTGCCAGTACGTCGGCGGCAGGGGCTAATGAAAAACTGTTTTTT

D: TRBD2
J: TRBJ2-3
size: -
V: TRBV10-3
CDR3: CAITPNGGKADTQYF
DNA: TGTGCCATCACCCCGAACGGGGGGAAGGCAGATACGCAGTATTTT

D: TRBD1
J: TRBJ2-3
size: few
V: TRBV11-3
CDR3: CASSSEGARTDTQYF
DNA: TGTGCCAGCAGCTCCGAGGGGGCTCGGACAGATACGCAGTATTTT

D: -
J: TRBJ1-6
size: -
V: TRBV6-5
CDR3: CASSFAQGQGMPPLHF
DNA: TGTGCCAGCAGTTTTGCCCAGGGGCAGGGGATGCCACCCCTCCACTTT

D: -
J: TRBJ1-2
size: -
V: TRBV27
CDR3: CASSLRPEGTNYGYTF
DNA: TGTGCCAGCAGTTTACGCCCTGAGGGAACTAACTATGGCTACACCTTC

D: TRBD1
J: TRBJ1-2
size: once
V: TRBV30
CDR3: CAWDGTGGQGYTF
DNA: TGTGCCTGGGACGGGACAGGGGGCCAGGGCTACACCTTC

D: TRBD2
J: TRBJ2-5
size: -
V: TRBV4-1
CDR3: CASSLGLAGPFQETQYF
DNA: TGCGCCAGCAGCCTGGGACTAGCGGGGCCGTTCCAAGAGACCCAGTACTTC

D: -
J: TRBJ1-6
size: -
V: TRBV5-5
CDR3: CASSQRIGGDVDNSPLHF
DNA: TGTGCCAGCAGCCAGCGAATTGGCGGGGATGTGGATAATTCACCCCTCCACTTT

D: -
J: TRBJ1-3
size: -
V: TRBV3-1/TRBV3-2
CDR3: CASSQDLWAARIEGSGNTIYF
DNA: TGTGCCAGCAGCCAAGATCTCTGGGCTGCGAGGATCGAGGGCTCTGGAAACACCATATATTTT

D: TRBD1
J: TRBJ1-1
size: few
V: TRBV9
CDR3: CASSAPTGMNTEAFF
DNA: TGTGCCAGCAGCGCCCCGACAGGGATGAACACTGAAGCTTTCTTT

D: -
J: TRBJ2-3
size: -
V: TRBV24-1
CDR3: CATSDLGGLADTQYF
DNA: TGTGCCACCAGTGATTTGGGAGGGTTAGCAGATACGCAGTATTTT

D: TRBD1
J: TRBJ2-5
size: -
V: TRBV3-1/TRBV3-2
CDR3: CASSQVQGAVKETQYF
DNA: TGTGCCAGCAGCCAAGTCCAGGGGGCTGTAAAAGAGACCCAGTACTTC

D: TRBD1
J: TRBJ1-2
size: -
V: TRBV7-8
CDR3: CASSATGVDYGYTF
DNA: TGTGCCAGCAGCGCGACAGGGGTAGACTATGGCTACACCTTC

D: -
J: TRBJ2-7
size: -
V: TRBV21-1
CDR3: CASSTYWGQPNSYEQYF
DNA: TGTGCCAGCAGCACCTATTGGGGACAGCCAAACTCCTACGAGCAGTACTTC

D: TRBD1
J: TRBJ1-2
size: -
V: TRBV5-4
CDR3: CASSSGQGGYTF
DNA: TGTGCCAGCAGCTCAGGACAGGGGGGCTACACCTTC

D: -
J: TRBJ1-1
size: -
V: TRBV15
CDR3: CATSREIGGNTEAFF
DNA: TGTGCCACCAGCAGAGAAATAGGCGGGAACACTGAAGCTTTCTTT

D: TRBD2
J: TRBJ2-1
size: -
V: TRBV5-6
CDR3: CASSLYAGGTYNEQFF
DNA: TGTGCCAGCAGCTTGTACGCGGGGGGGACCTACAATGAGCAGTTCTTC

D: TRBD2
J: TRBJ2-3
size: once
V: TRBV11-3
CDR3: CASSRWPSGGSFTDTQYF
DNA: TGTGCCAGCAGCCGTTGGCCTAGCGGGGGATCCTTCACAGATACGCAGTATTTT

D: TRBD1
J: TRBJ2-7
size: once
V: TRBV5-8
CDR3: CASSSGQAYNHEQYF
DNA: TGTGCCAGCAGCTCGGGACAGGCGTATAACCACGAGCAGTACTTC

D: -
J: TRBJ1-6
size: -
V: TRBV19
CDR3: CASSMNRDYNSPLHF
DNA: TGTGCCAGTAGTATGAACAGGGACTATAATTCACCCCTCCACTTT

D: -
J: TRBJ1-1
size: -
V: TRBV4-2
CDR3: CASSRWGDTEAFF
DNA: TGTGCCAGCAGCCGTTGGGGGGACACTGAAGCTTTCTTT

D: TRBD2
J: TRBJ2-5
size: few
V: TRBV5-4
CDR3: CASSLGSGGLRETQYF
DNA: TGTGCCAGCAGCTTGGGTAGCGGGGGGTTAAGAGAGACCCAGTACTTC

D: -
J: TRBJ2-5
size: -
V: TRBV11-2
CDR3: CASSLSGQETQYF
DNA: TGTGCCAGCAGCTTAAGCGGACAAGAGACCCAGTACTTC

D: -
J: TRBJ1-1
size: -
V: TRBV10-3
CDR3: CAIGATGPVNTEAFF
DNA: TGTGCCATCGGCGCTACAGGGCCGGTGAACACTGAAGCTTTCTTT

D: -
J: TRBJ1-6
size: -
V: TRBV7-2
CDR3: CASSFKGGYNSPLHF
DNA: TGTGCCAGCAGCTTTAAGGGAGGCTATAATTCACCCCTCCACTTT

D: -
J: TRBJ2-7
size: -
V: TRBV9
CDR3: CASSPSRGLSYEQYF
DNA: TGTGCCAGCAGTCCCTCGCGGGGGCTATCCTACGAGCAGTACTTC

D: -
J: TRBJ2-2
size: once
V: TRBV6-1
CDR3: CASRTFGADTGELFF
DNA: TGTGCCAGCCGGACCTTTGGGGCCGACACCGGGGAGCTGTTTTTT

D: TRBD1
J: TRBJ1-5
size: -
V: TRBV25-1
CDR3: CASTSGQGRPQHF
DNA: TGTGCCAGCACTTCGGGACAGGGGAGGCCCCAGCATTTT